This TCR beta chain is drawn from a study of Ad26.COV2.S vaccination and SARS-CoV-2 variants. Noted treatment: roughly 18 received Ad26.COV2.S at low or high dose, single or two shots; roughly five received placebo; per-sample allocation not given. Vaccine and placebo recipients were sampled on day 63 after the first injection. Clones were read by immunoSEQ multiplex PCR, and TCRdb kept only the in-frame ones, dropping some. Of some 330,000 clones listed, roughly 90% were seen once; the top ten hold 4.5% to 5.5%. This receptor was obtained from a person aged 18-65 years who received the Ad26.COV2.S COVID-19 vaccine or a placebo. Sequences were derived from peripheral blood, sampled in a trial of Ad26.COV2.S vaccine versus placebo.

Written as DNA, the CDR3 is TGTGCCAGTAGTATCTTCTTGGAGGCTGAGCAGTTCTTC. It specifies CASSIFLEAEQFF. The chain is built from TRBV19 and TRBJ2-1, with TRBD2 as a possible D gene (5 bases). This CDR3 has 13 residues. V gave up 3 bases and J gave up 9 bases, with 12 bases separating them. Germline CDR1 reads LNHDA; CDR2 reads SQIVND (reference sequence).